What follows is one T cell receptor beta chain and its context. This entry belongs to a study of T cell responses to AZD1222 COVID-19 vaccine. Sequencing was performed with immunoSEQ multiplex PCR; in TCRdb, only in-frame clones are kept and a portion is missing. The repertoire holds roughly 130,000 clones, with approximately 85% as singletons. Germline CDR1 and CDR2: LNHDA and SQIVND (reference sequence). V lost 7 bases to trimming and J lost 6 bases, with 16 bases between them. The CDR3 covers 14 residues. The sequence derives from an adult in good health. The chain carries TRBV19 and TRBJ2-1; possibly TRBD2 for D (5 bases). The specimen comprised peripheral blood, sampled on day 0 of MenACWY control vaccination. The CDR3 protein is CASTRHDAGNEQFF. The CDR3 coding sequence is TGTGCCAGTACAAGGCACGATGCGGGCAATGAGCAGTTCTTC.